This T cell receptor (beta chain) was captured in a study of blood T cell repertoires in COVID-19 (TCRdb year 2020). Study-wide context: Collaborator samples came from the United States, Italy and Spain and covered acute and convalescent phases of COVID-19. The material from the prospective study consisted of cDNA or gDNA derived from T cells, B-cell-depleted T cells, or PBMCs. The dataset comprised deeply sampled blood TCRbeta repertoires from subjects exposed to, actively infected with, or recovered from COVID-19. The repertoires were released in a freely available public database meant as a resource for research on the immune response to SARS-CoV-2. The samples were drawn from two sources: the first 160 participants of the ongoing ImmuneRACE study, and some 1,300 subjects contributed by 6 global collaborators. Sample metadata almost always included a de-identified subject ID, COVID-19 status, age in years and sex. HLA class I and class II types, where available, came from metadata supplied by the sample provider rather than from assay-based typing. General findings and caveats noted by the study authors: Clinical and demographic metadata were provided uncurated, with the amount varying by source and participant.

On this clone: The clone's antigen remains unknown. Nothing much larger sits one base from this clone, and base qualities are not available.

In the prospective study, participants were about 18 to 100 years old, resided in approximately 25 geographic areas of the United States, and were enrolled through a virtual design. In the prospective study, cohorts were assigned on the basis of participant-reported clinical history obtained from a screening survey and a study questionnaire. Mobile phlebotomists in the prospective study collected whole blood, serum and a nasopharyngeal or oropharyngeal swab from every participant. Prospective study participants could optionally give additional blood draws and questionnaires over an approximately 2-month period. Before DNA extraction, prospective study blood samples were shipped either frozen or at room temperature. The immunoSEQ Assay, a bias-controlled multiplex PCR, was used to amplify TCRbeta CDR3 regions from genomic DNA. In the source study's methods: The number of nucleated cells in each sample was estimated by amplification of reference gene primers within the assay. To quantify the absolute abundance of each unique TCRbeta CDR3 rearrangement, sequence reads were collapsed and filtered. Productive Simpson clonality was computed per sample as the square root of Simpson's diversity index over productive rearrangements. TCRdb's version of the immuneACCESS table is confined to in-frame rearrangements and falls short of the full clone set. An unresolved V gene accounts for under half of the shortfall where checked; the remainder is of unknown origin. The V and J calls and clone size are taken from that table; D and trimming were inferred from the DNA. Counted in this sample were 100,000 to 150,000 clones; around 84% of them appeared once. The top ten clones comprise around 2.4% of the sample.

V drops 1 base and J drops 0 bases, leaving 13 bases in between. From its cysteine to its phenylalanine, the CDR3 spans 17 amino acids. Left in the record is the CDR3 DNA by itself, 51 bases read in frame from the first base. According to the germline V gene, CDR1 reads SGHTA and CDR2 reads FQGNSA. Sequenced sample: PBMCs or T cells enriched from blood (not recorded which). The sequence came from a man aged 40-49 years with acute COVID-19. Here the chain combines TRBV7-2 and TRBJ2-4, and possibly TRBD1, on 6 matching bases. The CDR3 amino acid sequence is: CASSLDNRVTAKNIQYF. The DNA is as follows: TGTGCCAGCAGCTTAGATAACAGGGTTACAGCCAAAAACATTCAGTACTTC. Joined to the reference TRBV7-2 and TRBJ2-4 proteins, this CDR3 gives the full variable domain: GAGVSQSPSNKVTEKGKDVELRCDPISGHTALYWYRQSLGQGLEFLIYFQGNSAPDKSGLPSDRFSAERTGGSVSTLTIQRTQQEDSAVYLCASSLDNRVTAKNIQYFGAGTRLSVL.